The 26 T cell receptor beta chains listed next were all sequenced from one sample in a study of PD-L1 blockade in urothelial cancer. Libraries were prepared by immunoSEQ multiplex PCR; TCRdb keeps only in-frame clonotypes and omits some of them. The sample lists 120,000 or so clones, about 83% occurring once. Noted time point: peripheral blood 6 weeks after treatment start. The source material was PBMCs, sampled around atezolizumab (anti-PD-L1) treatment. The receptors originated from a man aged 50 to 60 with urothelial cancer.

V gene TRBV6-5 combines with J gene TRBJ2-2; 12 positions agree with TRBD1. V dropped 6 bases and J dropped 7; count of bases not matched to a gene: 3. The CDR3 has 14 amino acids. CDR1 and CDR2 from the germline V gene are MNHEY and SVGAGI. This CDR3 is CASRGQGAGGELFF. DNA of the CDR3: TGTGCCAGCAGGGGACAGGGGGCCGGCGGGGAGCTGTTTTTT.

CDR3 sequence: CASSPKQESYEQYF. CDR3 bases: TGTGCCAGCTCACCTAAACAGGAGTCTTACGAGCAGTACTTC. V gene TRBV18 combines with J gene TRBJ2-7; D perhaps matches TRBD1 (5 bases). Trimming took off 3 bases at V and 4 bases at J, with 13 bases between the two ends. CDR1 is KGHSH, CDR2 LQKENI, per germline. This CDR3 comprises 14 residues.

This clone was seen many times. This chain links TRBV27 with TRBJ1-3; no clear D. CDR1 is MNHEY and CDR2 is SMNVEV in the germline V gene (reference sequence). CDR3 size: 14 residues. V shed 5 bases and J shed 0 bases, with 8 bases lying between them. The CDR3 reads CASSVSLSGNTIYF. CDR3 nucleotides: TGTGCCAGCAGTGTTTCACTCTCTGGAAACACCATATATTTT.

In this sample, this clone turned up a few times. The chain combines TRBV5-1 with TRBJ2-5; 14 nucleotides agree with TRBD2. Germline V CDR1 and CDR2: SGHRS, YFSETQ. Trimming cost V 4 bases and J 4 bases; bases outside gene matches: 9. The CDR3 is made up of 17 amino acids. Written as DNA, the CDR3 is TGCGCCAGCAGCAAACCGGGACTAGCGGGAGTGGGAGAGACCCAGTACTTC. As protein: CASSKPGLAGVGETQYF. The full variable domain, rest sourced from reference TRBV5-1 and TRBJ2-5, is KAGVTQTPRYLIKTRGQQVTLSCSPISGHRSVSWYQQTPGQGLQFLFEYFSETQRNKGNFPGRFSGRQFSNSRSEMNVSTLELGDSALYLCASSKPGLAGVGETQYFGPGTRLLVL.

This sequence joins TRBV2 and TRBJ1-2, with 11 nucleotides matching TRBD1. Germline lookup yields CDR1 SNHLY and CDR2 FYNNEI. The CDR3 runs 15 residues. J lost 5 bases, V lost 5 bases, and 7 bases had no gene match. CDR3 nucleotide sequence: TGTGCCAGCAGTATCGGACAGGGGGCGAGATATGGCTACACCTTC. It specifies CASSIGQGARYGYTF.

This clone was seen only once. This chain connects TRBV11-1 to TRBJ2-2; the match to TRBD2 covers 11 bases. Germline values: CDR1 SGHAT, CDR2 FQDESV (reference sequence). This CDR3 comprises 18 residues. Unmatched junction bases numbered 12, after V lost 5 bases and J lost 4 bases. The CDR3 region is CASSARLLAGVSTGELFF. The CDR3 nucleotides are TGTGCCAGCAGCGCAAGGCTACTAGCGGGAGTGAGCACCGGGGAGCTGTTTTTT.

This rearrangement joins TRBV9 to TRBJ2-5; possible D gene TRBD2, 5 bases. This CDR3 region has 13 residues. Looked up from germline, CDR1 is SGDLS and CDR2 is YYNGEE. V lost 5 bases and J 4 bases, leaving 12 bases between the germline ends. The CDR3 DNA reads as TGTGCCAGCAGTGGAGGATCCCTAGAGACCCAGTACTTC. Its translation is CASSGGSLETQYF.

This chain uses TRBV11-2 with TRBJ2-3; TRBD1 agrees at 7 bases. With 5 bases clipped from V and 6 bases from J, the junction kept 11 bases outside the gene matches. The CDR3 has 15 amino acids. CDR1 and CDR2 from the germline V gene are SGHAT and FQNNGV. The CDR3 protein is CASSQTGQRMDTQYF. The CDR3 coding sequence is TGTGCCAGCAGCCAGACGGGACAGCGGATGGATACGCAGTATTTT.

The CDR3 here is CAISTRGTPSYEQYF. The CDR3 DNA reads as TGTGCCATCAGCACGAGAGGGACACCCTCCTACGAGCAGTACTTC. The chain combines TRBV10-3 with TRBJ2-7; a weak D match, TRBD1 (6 bases). V was pared by 6 bases and J by 0 bases, with 15 bases between. This CDR3 spans 15 amino acids. Germline lookup yields CDR1 ENHRY and CDR2 SYGVKD.

This chain connects TRBV7-9 to TRBJ1-1; the match to TRBD1 covers 9 bases. After removal of 5 bases from V and 1 base from J, the junction contained 2 bases not matched to a gene. CDR1 SEHNR and CDR2 FQNEAQ come from the germline V gene (reference sequence). This CDR3 spans 14 amino acids. CDR3: CASSLGQGNTEAFF. The DNA for the CDR3 is TGTGCCAGCAGCCTGGGACAGGGGAACACTGAAGCTTTCTTT.

This clone showed up just a few times. The rearrangement links TRBV6-1 to TRBJ1-1; unclear D gene. CDR3 length: 14 amino acids. Germline CDR1 MNHNS, CDR2 SASEGT. With 6 bases removed from V and 2 bases from J, the gap between germline ends came to 13 bases. The CDR3 is CASRRRETNTEAFF. The DNA of the CDR3 is TGTGCCAGCAGAAGAAGGGAGACCAACACTGAAGCTTTCTTT.

The V call is TRBV2, the J call TRBJ1-2; tentative D call: TRBD1 (6 bases). V gave up 4 bases and J gave up 5 bases, with 14 bases separating them. Germline V CDR1 and CDR2: SNHLY, FYNNEI. This CDR3 is 14 amino acids long. CDR3 residues: CASSVLQGTYGYTF. Here the CDR3 DNA reads TGTGCCAGCAGTGTCCTACAGGGTACATATGGCTACACCTTC.

The rearrangement joins TRBV30 to TRBJ2-7, with 7 bases lining up with TRBD2. Germline V gives CDR1 GTSNPN, CDR2 SVGIG (reference sequence). The CDR3 spans 13 residues. The V gene end was trimmed by 3 bases and the J gene end by 7 bases; junction bases not matched to a gene: 9. The CDR3 loop reads CAWRPSGIGEQYF. CDR3 nucleotides: TGTGCCTGGAGGCCCAGCGGGATAGGTGAGCAGTACTTC.

The V gene is TRBV4-2, the J gene TRBJ2-1; the D gene is possibly TRBD2 (6 bases). V was trimmed by 3 bases and J by 0 bases, leaving 15 bases between them. Per the germline V gene, CDR1 is LGHNA and CDR2 is YNFKEQ. The CDR3 length is 17 residues. Written as DNA, the CDR3 is TGTGCCAGCAGCCATCCCCTAGCGTCGAGCTCCTACAATGAGCAGTTCTTC. Translating it yields CASSHPLASSSYNEQFF.

This clone showed up just once. V and J are TRBV7-9 and TRBJ2-7; 7 bases are shared with TRBD2. CDR1 and CDR2 (germline): SEHNR, FQNEAQ (reference sequence). The CDR3 loop spans 15 amino acids. V shed 1 base and J 6 bases; nucleotides not matched to a gene: 9. This chain's CDR3 is CASSLVSGRPLEQYF. CDR3 DNA: TGTGCCAGCAGCTTAGTTTCCGGGAGGCCCCTCGAGCAGTACTTC.

The chain has TRBV28 and TRBJ1-2; D gene ambiguous. CDR3 length: 13 residues. Trimming removed 3 bases from V and 4 bases from J, with 9 bases in between. In germline, CDR1 is MDHEN, CDR2 SYDVKM. The CDR3, as DNA: TGTGCCAGCAGTTTCCGGGGAGCCTATGGCTACACCTTC. Protein: CASSFRGAYGYTF.

The rearrangement joins TRBV7-9 to TRBJ2-6; 9 nucleotides align to TRBD2. From germline, CDR1 is SEHNR and CDR2 FQNEAQ (reference sequence). This CDR3 spans 14 amino acids. CDR3 nucleotides: TGTGCGGGGAGCGGGGGGCCTGGGGCCAACGTCCTGACTTTC. Its protein is CAGSGGPGANVLTF.

This chain joins TRBV20-1 and TRBJ2-1; 7 nucleotides match TRBD2. CDR1 and CDR2 from the germline V gene are DFQATT and SNEGSKA (reference sequence). The V segment lost 2 bases and the J segment 12 bases; nucleotides outside the gene matches: 4. The CDR3 runs 11 residues. As DNA, the CDR3 is TGCAGTGCTAGAACCGGACTAGGGCAGTTCTTC. It translates to CSARTGLGQFF.

In its sample, this clone was seen a few times. The chain combines TRBV6-5 with TRBJ2-7, with D possibly matching TRBD2 (5 bases). The ends were cut back, 6 bases at V and 2 bases at J, with 17 bases in the middle. Germline lookup yields CDR1 MNHEY and CDR2 SVGAGI. CDR3 length equals 15 residues. Written as DNA, the CDR3 is TGTGCCAGCAGAAGAAAAGCGGAGTCTACCTACGAGCAGTACTTC. It codes for CASRRKAESTYEQYF.

The rearrangement joins TRBV19 to TRBJ2-1; the match to TRBD2 covers 9 bases. J lost 6 bases, V lost 5 bases, and 8 bases had no gene match. The CDR3 runs to 15 residues. CDR1 LNHDA and CDR2 SQIVND come from the germline V gene (reference sequence). CDR3 sequence: CASSLTSGPSNEQFF. CDR3 sequence (DNA): TGTGCCAGTAGTTTGACTAGCGGACCTTCCAATGAGCAGTTCTTC.

The sample holds many counts of this clone. The CDR3 spells CASSERTGGFNSPLHF. In nucleotides, the CDR3 is TGTGCCAGCAGTGAACGGACAGGGGGCTTTAATTCACCCCTCCACTTT. The chain employs TRBV2 and TRBJ1-6; 11 positions match TRBD1. Germline V gene lookup returns CDR1 SNHLY and CDR2 FYNNEI. The CDR3 extends over 16 amino acids. V was clipped by 2 bases and J by 6 bases; unmatched bases: 3.

The chain uses TRBV5-6 and TRBJ2-3; 10 positions match TRBD2. Trimming removed 4 bases from V and 0 bases from J; junction bases left unmatched: 5. The CDR3 sequence is 16 residues long. CDR1 and CDR2 (germline): SGHDT, YYEEEE. The CDR3 DNA is TGTGCCAGCAGCCTGCAACTAGCGGGGAGCACAGATACGCAGTATTTT. Its translation: CASSLQLAGSTDTQYF.

The genes are TRBV4-1 and TRBJ2-1, with 9 bases that match TRBD2. V dropped 6 bases and J dropped 2; count of bases not matched to a gene: 8. The CDR3 has 16 residues. Germline CDR1 is MGHRA and CDR2 is YSYEKL. In nucleotides, the CDR3 is TGCGCCAGCAGGCAGAATCTAGCGGGACCCTACAATGAGCAGTTCTTC. Translating it yields CASRQNLAGPYNEQFF.

This clone is a singleton in its sample. The rearrangement uses TRBV5-1 and TRBJ2-1; 7 bases map to TRBD2. V was pared by 5 bases and J by 5 bases, with 4 bases of the junction left unmatched. The CDR3 has 13 residues. In germline, CDR1 is SGHRS, CDR2 YFSETQ. Written as DNA, the CDR3 is TGCGCCAGCAGTTACGGACTAGACAATGAGCAGTTCTTC. Amino acids: CASSYGLDNEQFF. The complete variable domain, with remaining parts taken from reference TRBV5-1 and TRBJ2-1, reads KAGVTQTPRYLIKTRGQQVTLSCSPISGHRSVSWYQQTPGQGLQFLFEYFSETQRNKGNFPGRFSGRQFSNSRSEMNVSTLELGDSALYLCASSYGLDNEQFFGPGTRLTVL.

This chain uses TRBV18 with TRBJ1-5; a weak D match, TRBD1 (6 bases). The ends were cut back, 2 bases at V and 0 bases at J, with 11 bases in the middle. Germline-derived CDR1 and CDR2 are KGHSH and LQKENI. This CDR3 region has 16 residues. The CDR3 DNA is TGTGCCAGCTCACCAGGGGGCTCTTATAGCAATCAGCCCCAGCATTTT. Its translation: CASSPGGSYSNQPQHF.

The chain is built from TRBV28 and TRBJ2-7; 8 bases agree with TRBD2. Germline loops: CDR1 MDHEN, CDR2 SYDVKM. This CDR3 contains 13 residues. V trimming: 6 bases; J trimming: 7 bases; junction bases outside the gene matches: 8. CDR3 residues: CASSLLAAWEQYF. For the CDR3, the DNA is TGTGCCAGCAGCTTACTAGCGGCCTGGGAGCAGTACTTC.